A single sample is the source of the 18 T cell receptor beta chains below, sequenced in a study of blood T cell repertoires in COVID-19. The protocol was immunoSEQ multiplex PCR, while the TCRdb copy is restricted to in-frame clones and leaves out a portion. The data contain around 300,000 clones, 85% to 90% of them singletons. Sequenced: PBMCs or T cells enriched from blood (not recorded which). The receptors shown here come from a woman under 30 who had recovered from COVID-19.

The genes are TRBV19 and TRBJ1-3; TRBD1 might be the D (6 bases). V was pared by 5 bases and J by 4 bases, with 33 bases between. CDR3 length equals 21 residues. Germline V gives CDR1 LNHDA, CDR2 SQIVND (reference sequence). The CDR3 loop is CASSPWTAGSTFLWTGNTIYF. DNA of the CDR3: TGTGCCAGTAGTCCCTGGACAGCGGGATCAACATTTCTCTGGACGGGAAACACCATATATTTT.

The chain recombines TRBV9 with TRBJ1-5, with D maybe TRBD1 (5 bases). CDR1 is SGDLS and CDR2 is YYNGEE in the germline V gene. This CDR3 comprises 15 residues. Trimming removed 0 bases at V and 5 bases at J, with 12 bases between. CDR3: CASSVGGGEDQPQHF. CDR3 coding DNA: TGTGCCAGCAGCGTAGGTGGAGGGGAGGATCAGCCCCAGCATTTT.

The rearrangement uses TRBV5-1 and TRBJ2-7, with 9 bases lining up with TRBD2. The V and J ends lost 0 bases and 2 bases, in that order; junction bases with no gene match: 6. The germline V gene has CDR1 SGHRS and CDR2 YFSETQ. The CDR3 has 16 amino acids. For the CDR3, the DNA is TGCGCCAGCAGCTTGGATAGTGGCGGGGGGGCCTACGAGCAGTACTTC. It is translated as CASSLDSGGGAYEQYF. The full variable domain, rest sourced from reference TRBV5-1 and TRBJ2-7, is KAGVTQTPRYLIKTRGQQVTLSCSPISGHRSVSWYQQTPGQGLQFLFEYFSETQRNKGNFPGRFSGRQFSNSRSEMNVSTLELGDSALYLCASSLDSGGGAYEQYFGPGTRLTVT.

The chain carries TRBV5-5 and TRBJ2-7, with TRBD1 matching over 11 bases. Trimming at V came to 2 bases and at J to 4 bases, leaving 5 bases not matched to a gene. The CDR3 is made up of 15 amino acids. In germline, CDR1 is SGHKS, CDR2 YYEKEE (reference sequence). CDR3 protein: CASSLGTGGVYEQYF. CDR3 nucleotides: TGTGCCAGCAGCTTAGGGACAGGGGGAGTTTACGAGCAGTACTTC.

The chain carries TRBV10-1 and TRBJ1-2, with 8 bases identical to TRBD1. Germline values: CDR1 WNHNN, CDR2 SYGVQD (reference sequence). After removal of 8 bases from V and 8 bases from J, the junction contained 13 bases not matched to a gene. This CDR3 has 14 amino acids. As DNA, the CDR3 is TGCGCCAGCCCAGGTAAGACAGGGGCGGAGGGCTACACCTTC. Its protein is CASPGKTGAEGYTF.

The J gene is TRBJ2-7, the V gene TRBV5-1, with 7 bases that match TRBD1. Germline CDR1 SGHRS, CDR2 YFSETQ. The CDR3 runs to 14 residues. Trimming removed 4 bases from V and 3 bases from J; junction bases left unmatched: 7. CDR3 DNA: TGCGCCAGCAGCCAAGGACAGGTCCGCTACGAGCAGTACTTC. Protein product: CASSQGQVRYEQYF.

This rearrangement joins TRBV19 to TRBJ1-1; 8 bases align to TRBD1. This CDR3 has 12 residues. J gave up 10 bases and V 2 bases, and 3 bases lay outside the gene matches. The germline gives CDR1 LNHDA, CDR2 SQIVND (reference sequence). CDR3 in DNA: TGTGCCAGTAGTATACAGGGGGCGCGAGCTTTCTTT. Translation: CASSIQGARAFF.

V usage is TRBV19 and J usage is TRBJ2-7; TRBD1 is a possible D gene (5 bases). The CDR3 contains 16 residues. Trimming stripped 3 bases from V and 0 bases from J, with 15 bases between. Germline V gives CDR1 LNHDA, CDR2 SQIVND (reference sequence). The CDR3 DNA follows: TGTGCCAGTAGTATCCCGGCGGTTCAGGGCTCCTACGAGCAGTACTTC. Residues: CASSIPAVQGSYEQYF.

The J gene is TRBJ2-1, the V gene TRBV19; TRBD2 matches at 14 bases. Germline V gene data show CDR1 as LNHDA and CDR2 as SQIVND (reference sequence). The CDR3 extends over 17 amino acids. The ends lost 3 bases at V and 10 bases at J; junction bases unmatched: 11. The CDR3 loop reads CASSIGTSGGAWEEQFF. The CDR3 DNA is TGTGCCAGTAGTATCGGGACTAGCGGGGGTGCTTGGGAAGAGCAGTTCTTC.

This chain connects TRBV6-1 to TRBJ2-7; 7 bases match TRBD1. Per the germline V gene, CDR1 is MNHNS and CDR2 is SASEGT. The V segment lost 4 bases and the J segment 2 bases; nucleotides outside the gene matches: 11. The CDR3 loop spans 16 amino acids. For the CDR3, the DNA is TGTGCCAGCAGTGCCTATTCCGGGACAGCAACCTACGAGCAGTACTTC. Its protein product is CASSAYSGTATYEQYF.

This chain links TRBV5-1 with TRBJ2-1, with 8 nucleotides matching TRBD2. The CDR3 is 17 amino acids. The germline V gene encodes CDR1 SGHRS and CDR2 YFSETQ. V was pared by 4 bases and J by 0 bases, with 9 bases of the junction left unmatched. CDR3 in DNA: TGCGCCAGCAGCAGCGGACTAGCCGCGAGCTCCTACAATGAGCAGTTCTTC. This translates into CASSSGLAASSYNEQFF.

The chain carries TRBV7-3 and TRBJ1-6; 9 positions agree with TRBD1. There are 14 residues in the CDR3. Looked up from germline, CDR1 is SGHTA and CDR2 is FQGTGA. With 3 bases clipped from V and 8 bases from J, the junction kept 2 bases outside the gene matches. CDR3 loop: CASSLTGGYSPLHF. CDR3 in DNA: TGTGCCAGCAGCTTGACAGGGGGGTATTCACCCCTCCACTTT.

This clone was recorded a few times. The CDR3 spells CASRGRDTEAFF. The CDR3 DNA reads as TGCGCCAGCAGGGGCCGTGACACTGAAGCTTTCTTT. The chain is built from TRBV5-1 and TRBJ1-1; D is ambiguous. The germline V gene has CDR1 SGHRS and CDR2 YFSETQ. The V gene lost 5 bases and the J gene lost 3 bases, with 8 bases spanning the gap. The CDR3 extends over 12 amino acids.

This clone appeared once. The chain employs TRBV7-9 and TRBJ1-5, with D possibly matching TRBD1 (6 bases). There are 13 residues in the CDR3. V was clipped by 5 bases and J by 5 bases, with 10 bases between them. CDR1 is SEHNR and CDR2 is FQNEAQ in the germline V gene (reference sequence). CDR3 nucleotide sequence: TGTGCCAGCAGCCAAAACAGGGATCAGCCCCAGCATTTT. Its translation: CASSQNRDQPQHF. The complete variable domain, with remaining parts taken from reference TRBV7-9 and TRBJ1-5, reads DTGVSQNPRHKITKRGQNVTFRCDPISEHNRLYWYRQTLGQGPEFLTYFQNEAQLEKSRLLSDRFSAERPKGSFSTLEIQRTEQGDSAMYLCASSQNRDQPQHFGDGTRLSIL.

J is TRBJ1-1 and V is TRBV5-1; D unresolved. This CDR3 contains 13 residues. The V gene's germline CDR1 is SGHRS and CDR2 YFSETQ. Trimming cost V 0 bases and J 6 bases, with 9 bases left between them. The DNA of the CDR3 is TGCGCCAGCAGCTTGGGTGGGCTCTCTGAAGCTTTCTTT. Translating it yields CASSLGGLSEAFF. Combining the CDR3 with reference TRBV5-1 and TRBJ1-1 gives the whole variable domain KAGVTQTPRYLIKTRGQQVTLSCSPISGHRSVSWYQQTPGQGLQFLFEYFSETQRNKGNFPGRFSGRQFSNSRSEMNVSTLELGDSALYLCASSLGGLSEAFFGQGTRLTVV.

The CDR3 coding sequence is TGTGCCAGCAGCTCAAATAATGAGGATGGCTACACCTTC. Residues: CASSSNNEDGYTF. The chain uses TRBV5-4 and TRBJ1-2, with unresolved D. Germline lookup yields CDR1 SGHNT and CDR2 YYREEE (reference sequence). V was cut by 3 bases and J by 6 bases, with 12 bases left in between. The CDR3 totals 13 residues.

The V call is TRBV5-4, the J call TRBJ2-7; 10 nucleotides match TRBD2. Trimming at V came to 1 base and at J to 5 bases, leaving 3 bases not matched to a gene. Germline V gives CDR1 SGHNT, CDR2 YYREEE (reference sequence). The CDR3 has 14 residues. The CDR3 protein is CASSLKGTSDEQYF. CDR3 DNA: TGTGCCAGCAGCTTGAAAGGGACTAGCGACGAGCAGTACTTC. The full variable domain, its missing parts supplied by reference TRBV5-4 and TRBJ2-7, is ETGVTQSPTHLIKTRGQQVTLRCSSQSGHNTVSWYQQALGQGPQFIFQYYREEENGRGNFPPRFSGLQFPNYSSELNVNALELDDSALYLCASSLKGTSDEQYFGPGTRLTVT.

This chain uses TRBV5-6 with TRBJ1-2; no firm D call. The CDR3 covers 14 residues. The germline V gene encodes CDR1 SGHDT and CDR2 YYEEEE. The V end was cut by 1 base, the J end by 2 bases, with 9 bases between. The CDR3 DNA follows: TGTGCCAGCAGCTTGCCAGGTAACAACTATGGCTACACCTTC. This sequence encodes CASSLPGNNYGYTF.